These 25 T cell receptor beta chains were sequenced from one sample in a study of cytomegalovirus exposure and HLA in healthy donors. TCRdb's table, derived via immunoSEQ multiplex PCR, lists solely in-frame clones and lacks some. This sample has about 120,000 clones, with 70% to 90% found just once. The sample comprised PBMCs. These receptors all stem from a young woman in good health and CMV-seropositive.

The rearrangement uses TRBV5-1 and TRBJ1-2; 7 nucleotides align to TRBD1. CDR1 SGHRS and CDR2 YFSETQ come from the germline V gene. The V and J ends lost 4 bases and 2 bases, in that order; junction bases with no gene match: 8. The length of the CDR3 is 15 residues. DNA of the CDR3: TGCGCCAGCAGCCTATCGGGACAGCCCAACTATGGCTACACCTTC. It is translated as CASSLSGQPNYGYTF. Full variable domain (remainder filled in from reference TRBV5-1 and TRBJ1-2): KAGVTQTPRYLIKTRGQQVTLSCSPISGHRSVSWYQQTPGQGLQFLFEYFSETQRNKGNFPGRFSGRQFSNSRSEMNVSTLELGDSALYLCASSLSGQPNYGYTFGSGTRLTVV.

The chain joins TRBV19 to TRBJ1-1; possibly TRBD1 for D (6 bases). V dropped 2 bases and J dropped 4 bases, with 14 bases sitting between them. The CDR3 totals 15 residues. From germline, CDR1 is LNHDA and CDR2 SQIVND (reference sequence). CDR3 bases: TGTGCCAGTAGTATACGGGGGGGCGCCGGCACTGAAGCTTTCTTT. Its protein is CASSIRGGAGTEAFF. Variable domain in full (rest from reference TRBV19 and TRBJ1-1): DGGITQSPKYLFRKEGQNVTLSCEQNLNHDAMYWYRQDPGQGLRLIYYSQIVNDFQKGDIAEGYSVSREKKESFPLTVTSAQKNPTAFYLCASSIRGGAGTEAFFGQGTRLTVV.

The chain couples TRBV5-1 to TRBJ2-2; D gene unclear. This CDR3 region has 14 residues. CDR1 is SGHRS, CDR2 YFSETQ, per germline. Trimming removed 1 base from V and 2 bases from J, with 6 bases in between. CDR3 nucleotides: TGCGCCAGCAGCTTGCCAGGAAACACCGGGGAGCTGTTTTTT. Its protein product is CASSLPGNTGELFF.

The chain employs TRBV28 and TRBJ2-3, with D possibly TRBD2 on 6 matching bases. CDR1 is MDHEN, CDR2 SYDVKM, per germline. With 2 bases removed from V and 12 bases from J, the gap between germline ends came to 9 bases. The CDR3 totals 11 residues. CDR3 sequence (DNA): TGTGCCAGCAGTTTACGGCGGGGACAGTATTTT. Protein product: CASSLRRGQYF.

The V and J genes are TRBV9 and TRBJ2-3, with 8 bases fitting TRBD2. Germline CDR1 and CDR2: SGDLS and YYNGEE. The CDR3 is 17 residues long. J was trimmed by 1 base and V by 4 bases; bases with no gene match: 11. CDR3 region: CASSPHGREVRTDTQYF. CDR3 nucleotides: TGTGCCAGCAGCCCCCATGGGCGGGAGGTCCGCACAGATACGCAGTATTTT.

This chain links TRBV19 with TRBJ1-5, with D possibly TRBD1 on 6 matching bases. This CDR3 has 13 residues. CDR1 LNHDA and CDR2 SQIVND come from the germline V gene (reference sequence). The V end was cut by 9 bases, the J end by 7 bases, with 16 bases between. The CDR3 region is CASKGGAGQPQHF. The CDR3 DNA reads TGTGCCAGCAAGGGGGGGGCCGGGCAGCCCCAGCATTTT.

This clone occurred once. The V and J genes are TRBV2 and TRBJ1-5; weak D call: TRBD1 (6 bases). Trimming removed 4 bases from V and 2 bases from J, with 6 bases in between. CDR3 length: 13 residues. Looked up from germline, CDR1 is SNHLY and CDR2 is FYNNEI. The CDR3 sequence is CASSGQGNQPQHF. CDR3 sequence (DNA): TGTGCCAGCAGTGGACAGGGCAATCAGCCCCAGCATTTT.

This chain connects TRBV14 to TRBJ1-2; no clear D. Germline loops: CDR1 SGHDN, CDR2 FVKESK. V gave up 1 base and J gave up 0 bases, with 6 bases separating them. CDR3 length equals 14 residues. CDR3 residues: CASSQGRPNYGYTF. The CDR3 DNA reads as TGTGCCAGCAGCCAAGGGAGACCTAACTATGGCTACACCTTC.

V is TRBV19 and J is TRBJ2-7, with 7 bases that match TRBD1. V shed 1 base, J shed 4 bases, and the junction held 7 bases outside the gene matches. The CDR3 is made up of 15 amino acids. Looked up from germline, CDR1 is LNHDA and CDR2 is SQIVND (reference sequence). The DNA of the CDR3 is TGTGCCAGTAGTATAGTTAAGGGGGCTCTTTACGAGCAGTACTTC. Translating gives CASSIVKGALYEQYF.

The CDR3 bases are TGTGCCAGCAGCAGGGCCCCAGCGGGAGACTATGGCTACACCTTC. Protein: CASSRAPAGDYGYTF. This chain joins TRBV5-4 and TRBJ1-2, with no clear D. The CDR3 covers 15 residues. CDR1 and CDR2 from the germline V gene are SGHNT and YYREEE (reference sequence). The V end was cut by 4 bases, the J end by 3 bases, with 16 bases between.

This chain uses TRBV4-2 with TRBJ2-7; 7 nucleotides agree with TRBD2. From germline, CDR1 is LGHNA and CDR2 YNFKEQ. The V and J ends lost 3 bases and 4 bases, in that order; junction bases with no gene match: 21. The CDR3 covers 19 residues. The CDR3 DNA sequence: TGTGCCAGCAGCCACCTTGGCGGTAGCGGGCCCCTTGGGAGGTACGAGCAGTACTTC. Protein product: CASSHLGGSGPLGRYEQYF.

The genes are TRBV4-3 and TRBJ1-2; D not certain. The CDR3 runs to 16 residues. Germline CDR1 and CDR2: LGHNA and YSLEER. Trimming removed 1 base from V and 4 bases from J, with 16 bases in between. Here the CDR3 reads CASSQVYGELGYGYTF. CDR3 in DNA: TGCGCCAGCAGCCAAGTTTACGGGGAGTTAGGCTATGGCTACACCTTC.

This clone was picked up a small number of times. DNA for the CDR3: TGTGCCAGCAGAGTTCCTCAGGAGAACACTGAAGCTTTCTTT. This sequence encodes CASRVPQENTEAFF. The V gene is TRBV6-6, the J gene TRBJ1-1; D remains unclear. The CDR3 covers 14 residues. The V gene's germline CDR1 is MNHNY and CDR2 SVGAGI (reference sequence). V lost 6 bases and J 1 base, leaving 12 bases between the germline ends.

V usage is TRBV5-1 and J usage is TRBJ2-5; D ambiguous. Germline assignment: CDR1 SGHRS and CDR2 YFSETQ. Trimming cost V 2 bases and J 2 bases, with 10 bases left between them. This CDR3 contains 14 residues. CDR3 nucleotides: TGCGCCAGCAGCTTTTCCCTTCTACAAGAGACCCAGTACTTC. It translates to CASSFSLLQETQYF.

The chain couples TRBV1 to TRBJ2-3; the table's D call, TRBD2, was not checked against the DNA. TRBV1 is marked as a pseudogene. The CDR3 spans 18 residues. The CDR3 sequence is CTSSSPGLAGVSTDTQYF. The CDR3 coding sequence is TGCACCAGCAGCTCTCCGGGACTAGCGGGAGTAAGCACAGATACGCAGTATTTT.

The genes are TRBV2 and TRBJ1-1; perhaps TRBD1 as D (6 bases). CDR1 is SNHLY, CDR2 FYNNEI, per germline. CDR3 length: 14 amino acids. The germline V and J ends were trimmed by 6 bases and 5 bases, with 16 bases remaining between them. CDR3 sequence reads: CASRDRQDFTEAFF. DNA for the CDR3: TGTGCCAGCAGGGATAGACAGGACTTTACTGAAGCTTTCTTT.

The chain links TRBV12-1 to TRBJ1-3; TRBD1 was called by the table and not checked on the DNA. TRBV12-1 is designated a pseudogene. This CDR3 is 17 amino acids long. The chain's CDR3 is CASIPPRTGLFGNTIYF. The CDR3 DNA sequence: TGTGCCAGCATCCCTCCCCGGACAGGTCTTTTTGGAAACACCATATATTTT.

The chain links TRBV15 to TRBJ1-3, with TRBD1 identical over 10 bases. Per the germline V gene, CDR1 is LNHNV and CDR2 is YYDKDF (reference sequence). J gave up 0 bases and V 6 bases, and 8 bases lay outside the gene matches. This CDR3 is built from 17 residues. CDR3 DNA: TGTGCCACCAGGGAACCGGGACAGGGGCGCTCTGGAAACACCATATATTTT. Its protein product is CATREPGQGRSGNTIYF. Combining the CDR3 with reference TRBV15 and TRBJ1-3 gives the whole variable domain DAMVIQNPRYQVTQFGKPVTLSCSQTLNHNVMYWYQQKSSQAPKLLFHYYDKDFNNEADTPDNFQSRRPNTSFCFLDIRSPGLGDTAMYLCATREPGQGRSGNTIYFGEGSWLTVV.

The rearrangement uses TRBV28 and TRBJ1-5; D is undetermined. V was clipped by 2 bases and J by 1 base, with 6 bases between them. The germline V gene has CDR1 MDHEN and CDR2 SYDVKM. The length of the CDR3 is 14 residues. CDR3 residues: CASSLGGSNQPQHF. The CDR3 bases are TGTGCCAGCAGTTTAGGAGGAAGCAATCAGCCCCAGCATTTT.

This clone appeared a single time. The chain is built from TRBV11-2 and TRBJ2-3; 7 bases are a match to TRBD1. Germline V gene data show CDR1 as SGHAT and CDR2 as FQNNGV. With V trimmed by 4 bases and J by 3 bases, 1 base remained unmatched. The CDR3 is 13 amino acids. CDR3 sequence (DNA): TGTGCCAGCAGCTCCAGGGGGACAGATACGCAGTATTTT. The encoded protein is CASSSRGTDTQYF.

In this sample, this clone turned up a few times. The chain combines TRBV18 with TRBJ2-7; a possible D gene is TRBD2 (5 bases). The CDR3 totals 15 residues. Germline CDR1 reads KGHSH; CDR2 reads LQKENI. Trimming pared 1 base from V and 6 bases from J, leaving 16 bases between. The CDR3 is CASSPRQDWLPEQYF. The CDR3 DNA reads TGTGCCAGCTCACCACGGCAGGACTGGCTCCCCGAGCAGTACTTC.

The chain uses TRBV2 and TRBJ2-5; 14 bases match TRBD2. CDR1 SNHLY and CDR2 FYNNEI come from the germline V gene. The CDR3 covers 15 residues. J gave up 3 bases and V 10 bases, and 7 bases lay outside the gene matches. The DNA of the CDR3 is TGTGCCACTAAGGGACTAGCGGGAGTTGAAGAGACCCAGTACTTC. Translating it yields CATKGLAGVEETQYF.

The rearrangement uses TRBV15 and TRBJ2-5, with D tentatively TRBD1 (6 bases). The ends were cut back, 5 bases at V and 1 base at J, with 14 bases in the middle. This CDR3 comprises 15 residues. Germline-derived CDR1 and CDR2 are LNHNV and YYDKDF (reference sequence). CDR3 sequence reads: CATSSTYRAQETQYF. CDR3 bases: TGTGCCACCAGCTCAACATACAGGGCCCAAGAGACCCAGTACTTC.

The table lists this clone with a count of one. The chain is built from TRBV19 and TRBJ1-2; perhaps TRBD1 as D (5 bases). The CDR3 contains 13 residues. The V end lost 6 bases, the J end lost 6 bases, and 14 bases lay between the germline ends. Germline V gene data show CDR1 as LNHDA and CDR2 as SQIVND (reference sequence). The CDR3 nucleotides read TGTGCCAGTAGCCTCAACCCCAGGGATGGCTACACCTTC. Amino acids: CASSLNPRDGYTF.

V gene TRBV6-6 combines with J gene TRBJ2-6; D not certain. Looked up from germline, CDR1 is MNHNY and CDR2 is SVGAGI (reference sequence). This CDR3 comprises 16 residues. V lost 5 bases, J lost 4 bases, and 15 bases lay in between. The CDR3 DNA is TGTGCCAGCAGTGGTTCATCAGGTTCCGGGGCCAACGTCCTGACTTTC. It yields the protein CASSGSSGSGANVLTF.